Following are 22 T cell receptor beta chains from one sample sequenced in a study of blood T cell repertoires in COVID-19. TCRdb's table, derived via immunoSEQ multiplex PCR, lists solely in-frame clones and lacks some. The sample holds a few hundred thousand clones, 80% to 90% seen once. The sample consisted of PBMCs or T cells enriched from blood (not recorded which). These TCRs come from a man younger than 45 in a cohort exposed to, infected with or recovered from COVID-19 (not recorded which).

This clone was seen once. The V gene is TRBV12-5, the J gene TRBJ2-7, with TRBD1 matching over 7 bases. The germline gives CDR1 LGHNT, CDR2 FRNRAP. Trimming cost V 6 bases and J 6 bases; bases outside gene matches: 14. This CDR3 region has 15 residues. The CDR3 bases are TGTGCTAGTGGACAGGGGCAGGGTCCCGTGTGCGAGCAGTACTTC. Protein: CASGQGQGPVCEQYF.

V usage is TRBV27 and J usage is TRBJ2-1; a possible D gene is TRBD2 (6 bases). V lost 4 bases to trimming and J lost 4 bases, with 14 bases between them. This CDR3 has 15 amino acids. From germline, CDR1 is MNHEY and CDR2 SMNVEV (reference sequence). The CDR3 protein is CASSSWDSSYNEQFF. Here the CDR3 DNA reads TGTGCCAGCAGTTCTTGGGACTCATCATACAATGAGCAGTTCTTC.

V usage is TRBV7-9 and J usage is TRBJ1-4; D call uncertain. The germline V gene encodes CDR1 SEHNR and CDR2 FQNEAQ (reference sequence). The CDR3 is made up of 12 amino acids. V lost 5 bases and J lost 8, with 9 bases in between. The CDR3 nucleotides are TGTGCCAGCAGCACCAACATGGAAAAACTGTTTTTT. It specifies CASSTNMEKLFF.

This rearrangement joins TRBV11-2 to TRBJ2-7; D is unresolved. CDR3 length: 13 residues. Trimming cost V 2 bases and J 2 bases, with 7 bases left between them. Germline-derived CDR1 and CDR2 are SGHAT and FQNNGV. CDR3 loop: CASSLHPTYEQYF. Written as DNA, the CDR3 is TGTGCCAGCAGCTTACATCCCACCTACGAGCAGTACTTC.

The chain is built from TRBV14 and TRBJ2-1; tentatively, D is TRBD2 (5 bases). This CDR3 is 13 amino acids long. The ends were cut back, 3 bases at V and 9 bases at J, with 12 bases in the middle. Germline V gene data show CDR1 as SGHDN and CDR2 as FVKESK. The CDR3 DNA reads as TGTGCCAGCAGCCAGGAAGGAGGTGGTGAGCAGTTCTTC. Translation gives CASSQEGGGEQFF.

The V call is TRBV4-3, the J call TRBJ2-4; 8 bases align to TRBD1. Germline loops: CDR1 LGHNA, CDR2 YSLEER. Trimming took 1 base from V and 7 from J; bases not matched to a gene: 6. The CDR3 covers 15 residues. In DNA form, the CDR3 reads TGCGCCAGCAGCCAAGTTTCAGGGGGCGCGAACATTCAGTACTTC. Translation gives CASSQVSGGANIQYF.

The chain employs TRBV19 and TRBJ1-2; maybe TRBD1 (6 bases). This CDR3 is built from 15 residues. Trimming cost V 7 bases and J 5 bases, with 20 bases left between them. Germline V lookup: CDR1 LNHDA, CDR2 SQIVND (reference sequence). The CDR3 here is CASIGVGTGHYGYTF. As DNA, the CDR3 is TGTGCCAGTATTGGTGTTGGAACAGGGCATTATGGCTACACCTTC.

The CDR3 nucleotides are TGTGCCAGCAGTTTTCGACAGGGAGGTATAGGTGAGCAGTTCTTC. This codes for CASSFRQGGIGEQFF. The V gene is TRBV27, the J gene TRBJ2-1, with D perhaps matching TRBD1 (7 bases). CDR1 is MNHEY and CDR2 is SMNVEV in the germline V gene (reference sequence). With 3 bases removed from V and 9 bases from J, the gap between germline ends came to 18 bases. The CDR3 sequence is 15 residues long.

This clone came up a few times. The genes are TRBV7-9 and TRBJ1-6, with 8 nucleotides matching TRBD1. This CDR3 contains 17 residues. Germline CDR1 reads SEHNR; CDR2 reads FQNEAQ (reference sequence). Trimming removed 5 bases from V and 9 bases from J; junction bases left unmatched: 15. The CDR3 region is CASSHHDRTGIGSPLHF. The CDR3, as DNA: TGTGCCAGCAGCCACCACGACAGGACAGGGATCGGTTCACCCCTCCACTTT.

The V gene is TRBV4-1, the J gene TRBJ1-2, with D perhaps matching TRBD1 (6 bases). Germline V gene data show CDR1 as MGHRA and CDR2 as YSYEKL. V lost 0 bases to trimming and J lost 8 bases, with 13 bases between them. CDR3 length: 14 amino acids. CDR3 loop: CASSQEQGSGGYTF. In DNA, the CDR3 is TGCGCCAGCAGCCAAGAGCAGGGGTCGGGGGGCTACACCTTC.

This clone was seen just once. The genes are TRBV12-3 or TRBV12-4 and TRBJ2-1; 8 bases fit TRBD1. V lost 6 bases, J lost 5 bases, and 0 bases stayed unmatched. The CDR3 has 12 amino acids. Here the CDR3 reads CASRDRDNEQFF. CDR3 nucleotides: TGTGCCAGCAGGGACAGGGACAATGAGCAGTTCTTC.

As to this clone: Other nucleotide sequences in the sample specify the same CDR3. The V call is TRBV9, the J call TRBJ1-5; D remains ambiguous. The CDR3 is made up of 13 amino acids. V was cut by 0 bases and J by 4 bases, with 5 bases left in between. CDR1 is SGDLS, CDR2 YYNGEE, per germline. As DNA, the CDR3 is TGTGCCAGCAGCGTAGGAGATAATCAGCCCCAGCATTTT. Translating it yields CASSVGDNQPQHF. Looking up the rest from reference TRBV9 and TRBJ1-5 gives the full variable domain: DSGVTQTPKHLITATGQRVTLRCSPRSGDLSVYWYQQSLDQGLQFLIQYYNGEERAKGNILERFSAQQFPDLHSELNLSSLELGDSALYFCASSVGDNQPQHFGDGTRLSIL.

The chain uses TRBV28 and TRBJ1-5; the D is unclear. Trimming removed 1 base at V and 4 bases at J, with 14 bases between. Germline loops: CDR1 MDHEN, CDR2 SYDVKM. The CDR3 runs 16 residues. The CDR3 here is CASSLSYRIKNQPQHF. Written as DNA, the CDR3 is TGTGCCAGCAGTTTATCTTACAGAATCAAGAATCAGCCCCAGCATTTT.

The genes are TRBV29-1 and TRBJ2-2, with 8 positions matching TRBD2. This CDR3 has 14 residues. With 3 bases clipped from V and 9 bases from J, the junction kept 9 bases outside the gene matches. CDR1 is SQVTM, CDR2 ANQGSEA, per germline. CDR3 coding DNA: TGCAGCGTTGATAACCTTGGCGGGAGGAGGGAGCTGTTTTTT. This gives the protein CSVDNLGGRRELFF.

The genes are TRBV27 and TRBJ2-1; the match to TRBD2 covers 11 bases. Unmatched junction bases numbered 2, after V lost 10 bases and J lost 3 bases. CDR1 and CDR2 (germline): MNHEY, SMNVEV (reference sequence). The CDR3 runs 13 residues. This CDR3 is CAIGTSGYNEQFF. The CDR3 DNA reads TGTGCCATTGGGACTAGCGGCTACAATGAGCAGTTCTTC.

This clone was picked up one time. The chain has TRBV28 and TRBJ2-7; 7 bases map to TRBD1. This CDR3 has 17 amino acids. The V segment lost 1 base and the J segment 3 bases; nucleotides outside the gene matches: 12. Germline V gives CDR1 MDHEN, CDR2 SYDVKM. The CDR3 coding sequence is TGTGCCAGCAGTTTATATCCCACCTACAGGGGAGACTACGAGCAGTACTTC. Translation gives CASSLYPTYRGDYEQYF.

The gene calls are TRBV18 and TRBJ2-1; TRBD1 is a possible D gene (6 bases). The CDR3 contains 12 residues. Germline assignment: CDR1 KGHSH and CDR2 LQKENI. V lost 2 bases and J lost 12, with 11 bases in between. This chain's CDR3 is CASSPEGQRQFF. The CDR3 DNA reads TGTGCCAGCTCACCAGAAGGACAGAGGCAGTTCTTC.

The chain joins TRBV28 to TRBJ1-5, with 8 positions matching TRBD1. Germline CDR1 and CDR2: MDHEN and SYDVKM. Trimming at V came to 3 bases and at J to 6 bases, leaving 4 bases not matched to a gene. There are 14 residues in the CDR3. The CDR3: CASSFSGGGQPQHF. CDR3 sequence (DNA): TGTGCCAGCAGTTTCTCAGGGGGCGGTCAGCCCCAGCATTTT.

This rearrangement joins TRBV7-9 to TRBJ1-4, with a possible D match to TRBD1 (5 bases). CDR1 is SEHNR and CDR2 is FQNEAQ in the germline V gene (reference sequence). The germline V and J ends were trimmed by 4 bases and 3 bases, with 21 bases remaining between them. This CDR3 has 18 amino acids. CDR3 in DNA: TGTGCCAGCAGCTACAGACAGCGTCCCTTTGAGCCTAATGAAAAACTGTTTTTT. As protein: CASSYRQRPFEPNEKLFF.

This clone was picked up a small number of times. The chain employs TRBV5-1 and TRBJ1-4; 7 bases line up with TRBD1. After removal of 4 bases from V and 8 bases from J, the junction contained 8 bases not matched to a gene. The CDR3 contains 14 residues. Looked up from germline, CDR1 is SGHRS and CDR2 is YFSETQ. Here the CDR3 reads CASSLRGLEEKLFF. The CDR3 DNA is TGCGCCAGCAGCCTCAGGGGGTTGGAGGAAAAACTGTTTTTT.

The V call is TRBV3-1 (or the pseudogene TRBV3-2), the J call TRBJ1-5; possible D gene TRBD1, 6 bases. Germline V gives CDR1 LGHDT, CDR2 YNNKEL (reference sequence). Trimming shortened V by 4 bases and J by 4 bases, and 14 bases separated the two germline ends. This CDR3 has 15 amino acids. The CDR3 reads CASSPTLQGNQPQHF. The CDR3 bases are TGTGCCAGCAGCCCAACCCTCCAGGGGAATCAGCCCCAGCATTTT.

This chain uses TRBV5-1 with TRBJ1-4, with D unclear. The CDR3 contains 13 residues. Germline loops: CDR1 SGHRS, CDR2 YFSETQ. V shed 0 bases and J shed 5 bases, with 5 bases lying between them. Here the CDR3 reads CASSLGQNEKLFF. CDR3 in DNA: TGCGCCAGCAGCTTGGGGCAGAATGAAAAACTGTTTTTT.